The 20 T cell receptor beta chains below were found in one sample sequenced in a study of blood T cell repertoires in COVID-19. Profiling relied on immunoSEQ multiplex PCR, and the TCRdb table lists in-frame clones only, not all of them. The sample includes tens of thousands of clones, more than 75% seen only once; the top ten take around 5.5%. The specimen sequenced was peripheral blood. The receptor set was obtained from a man at least 80 years old in a cohort sampled during active COVID-19.

This rearrangement joins TRBV6-1 to TRBJ2-3; 14 nucleotides line up with TRBD2. There are 16 residues in the CDR3. Germline trimming cut 4 bases from V and 3 bases from J; bases unmatched to any gene: 3. The germline V gene encodes CDR1 MNHNS and CDR2 SASEGT. CDR3 region: CASSGLAGGLTDTQYF. The CDR3 nucleotides are TGTGCCAGCAGTGGACTAGCGGGGGGGCTGACAGATACGCAGTATTTT.

This sequence joins TRBV27 and TRBJ2-6; possibly TRBD1 for D (5 bases). The CDR3 contains 17 residues. V was trimmed by 1 base and J by 0 bases, leaving 10 bases between them. CDR1 MNHEY and CDR2 SMNVEV come from the germline V gene (reference sequence). The CDR3 here is CASSLLQGNSGANVLTF. Here the CDR3 DNA reads TGTGCCAGCAGTTTATTGCAGGGAAACTCTGGGGCCAACGTCCTGACTTTC.

There are a few counts of this clone. The V gene is TRBV3-1 (or the pseudogene TRBV3-2), the J gene TRBJ2-5; 9 bases line up with TRBD2. The V segment lost 3 bases and the J segment 4 bases; nucleotides outside the gene matches: 3. Germline CDR1 LGHDT, CDR2 YNNKEL (reference sequence). This CDR3 has 14 amino acids. CDR3 protein: CASSQGLARETQYF. CDR3 bases: TGTGCCAGCAGCCAGGGACTAGCCCGAGAGACCCAGTACTTC.

The gene calls are TRBV5-1 and TRBJ1-1; a possible D gene is TRBD1 (5 bases). Germline V gene data show CDR1 as SGHRS and CDR2 as YFSETQ. V lost 3 bases, J lost 6 bases, and 15 bases lay in between. The CDR3 consists of 14 residues. The CDR3 reads CASSSGTADAEAFF. The DNA for the CDR3 is TGCGCCAGCAGCTCGGGGACTGCCGATGCTGAAGCTTTCTTT.

This clone was counted a single time. The CDR3 loop reads CASSQGTGTNSPLHF. DNA of the CDR3: TGCGCCAGCAGCCAAGGTACAGGGACTAATTCACCCCTCCACTTT. The rearrangement links TRBV4-3 to TRBJ1-6, with a tentative D call TRBD1 (6 bases). This CDR3 spans 15 amino acids. Germline lookup yields CDR1 LGHNA and CDR2 YSLEER. Deletions cut 1 base from V and 6 bases from J, with 10 bases between.

The CDR3 bases are TGTGCCAGCAAATTAACTAGCGACTCTGGGGAGCTGTTTTTT. It codes for CASKLTSDSGELFF. The V and J genes are TRBV6-6 and TRBJ2-2; 7 bases fit TRBD2. Trimming cost V 7 bases and J 8 bases; bases outside gene matches: 10. Germline-derived CDR1 and CDR2 are MNHNY and SVGAGI (reference sequence). CDR3 length: 14 amino acids.

The gene calls are TRBV19 and TRBJ2-1, with 12 bases identical to TRBD2. The CDR3 sequence is 18 residues long. The germline V gene has CDR1 LNHDA and CDR2 SQIVND (reference sequence). Trimming took 5 bases from V and 3 from J; bases not matched to a gene: 11. Written as DNA, the CDR3 is TGTGCCAGTAGTCCGCGGACTAGCGGGGTGGTGGGCTACAATGAGCAGTTCTTC. Its translation is CASSPRTSGVVGYNEQFF.

This chain links TRBV10-1 with TRBJ2-2, with TRBD1 matching over 9 bases. The V segment lost 6 bases and the J segment 4 bases; nucleotides outside the gene matches: 6. Germline CDR1 is WNHNN and CDR2 is SYGVQD (reference sequence). The CDR3 totals 15 residues. The CDR3 loop is CASSRDRAGTGELFF. The CDR3 nucleotides read TGCGCCAGCAGCCGGGACAGGGCGGGCACCGGGGAGCTGTTTTTT.

The chain recombines TRBV3-1 (or the pseudogene TRBV3-2) with TRBJ2-1; 8 bases are shared with TRBD2. With V trimmed by 3 bases and J by 5 bases, 9 bases remained unmatched. Germline lookup yields CDR1 LGHDT and CDR2 YNNKEL (reference sequence). CDR3 length equals 16 residues. The CDR3 bases are TGTGCCAGCAGCCATCTCGGGAGGGTTATGGACAATGAGCAGTTCTTC. Protein: CASSHLGRVMDNEQFF.

This clone appeared a single time. The J gene is TRBJ2-7, the V gene TRBV21-1; the D segment call TRBD1 is taken from the table without a DNA check. TRBV21-1 represents a pseudogene. The CDR3 extends over 17 amino acids. CDR3 DNA sequence: TGTGCCAGCAGCAAAGCCCCAGGGGGCGGTCGGGCCTACGAGCAGTACTTC. It specifies CASSKAPGGGRAYEQYF.

The count of this clone is one. The rearrangement joins TRBV28 to TRBJ2-5, with TRBD1 identical over 9 bases. J lost 4 bases, V lost 6 bases, and 12 bases had no gene match. The germline V gene has CDR1 MDHEN and CDR2 SYDVKM. This CDR3 comprises 16 residues. The CDR3 protein is CASSSPWGTGLETQYF. CDR3 DNA: TGTGCCAGCAGCTCCCCCTGGGGGACAGGGTTAGAGACCCAGTACTTC.

This clone appeared a few times. The rearrangement joins TRBV2 to TRBJ2-5; the match to TRBD1 covers 8 bases. This CDR3 comprises 15 residues. V was pared by 4 bases and J by 5 bases, with 9 bases of the junction left unmatched. Germline CDR1 is SNHLY and CDR2 is FYNNEI. CDR3: CASSVSGYRGETQYF. As DNA, the CDR3 is TGTGCCAGCAGTGTTTCGGGCTACAGGGGGGAGACCCAGTACTTC.

The V gene is TRBV7-9, the J gene TRBJ1-4; 9 bases align to TRBD1. V trimming: 5 bases; J trimming: 4 bases; junction bases outside the gene matches: 2. This CDR3 has 14 residues. Germline CDR1 SEHNR, CDR2 FQNEAQ (reference sequence). CDR3 DNA sequence: TGTGCCAGCAGCCTGGACAGGGGTAATGAAAAACTGTTTTTT. It specifies CASSLDRGNEKLFF.

This clone was picked up a small number of times. The CDR3 nucleotides read TGTGCCAGCAGCTTTACAGGTCCCGAGCAGTACTTC. Translated, it gives CASSFTGPEQYF. This sequence joins TRBV12-3 or TRBV12-4 and TRBJ2-7, with D maybe TRBD1 (5 bases). V lost 6 bases, J lost 6 bases, and 12 bases lay in between. There are 12 residues in the CDR3.

This chain links TRBV18 with TRBJ2-7; perhaps TRBD1 as D (5 bases). This CDR3 contains 14 residues. The V end was cut by 3 bases, the J end by 2 bases, with 11 bases between. The germline V gene encodes CDR1 KGHSH and CDR2 LQKENI. DNA for the CDR3: TGTGCCAGCTCACCTAAACAGGCGACCTACGAGCAGTACTTC. This codes for CASSPKQATYEQYF.

The rearrangement joins TRBV7-2 to TRBJ2-5; D might be TRBD2 (5 bases). This CDR3 has 14 residues. The germline gives CDR1 SGHTA, CDR2 FQGNSA. V lost 4 bases, J lost 4 bases, and 13 bases lay in between. The CDR3: CASSYGPAGETQYF. CDR3 DNA sequence: TGTGCCAGCAGCTACGGACCGGCGGGAGAGACCCAGTACTTC.

The chain combines TRBV2 with TRBJ2-3; TRBD1 agrees at 8 bases. J was trimmed by 4 bases and V by 5 bases; bases with no gene match: 5. This CDR3 comprises 14 residues. The germline V gene encodes CDR1 SNHLY and CDR2 FYNNEI. DNA of the CDR3: TGTGCCAGCAGTCCACAGGGGGTCGCAGATACGCAGTATTTT. The encoded protein is CASSPQGVADTQYF.

The chain has TRBV18 and TRBJ2-5; D unresolved. Germline V gene sequence: CDR1 KGHSH, CDR2 LQKENI. This CDR3 spans 15 amino acids. The ends were cut back, 2 bases at V and 2 bases at J, with 12 bases in the middle. This CDR3 reads CASSPTTGIQETQYF. CDR3 DNA: TGTGCCAGCTCACCAACGACGGGTATACAAGAGACCCAGTACTTC.

This clone was observed once. This same CDR3 is encoded by further DNA sequences in the sample. The chain links TRBV5-1 to TRBJ2-1, with D perhaps matching TRBD2 (5 bases). Trimming took off 0 bases at V and 0 bases at J, with 7 bases between the two ends. The CDR3 is made up of 15 amino acids. Germline assignment: CDR1 SGHRS and CDR2 YFSETQ. CDR3 in amino acids: CASSLEGGSYNEQFF. The CDR3 coding sequence is TGCGCCAGCAGCTTGGAAGGAGGCTCCTACAATGAGCAGTTCTTC.

The chain employs TRBV6-5 and TRBJ2-7, with D possibly TRBD1 on 6 matching bases. V was shortened by 6 bases and J by 4 bases, with 16 bases between the two germline ends. This CDR3 is 14 amino acids long. The germline CDR1 and CDR2 sequences are MNHEY and SVGAGI. The CDR3: CASSADRGRYEQYF. The CDR3 DNA follows: TGTGCCAGCAGCGCGGACAGAGGAAGGTACGAGCAGTACTTC.